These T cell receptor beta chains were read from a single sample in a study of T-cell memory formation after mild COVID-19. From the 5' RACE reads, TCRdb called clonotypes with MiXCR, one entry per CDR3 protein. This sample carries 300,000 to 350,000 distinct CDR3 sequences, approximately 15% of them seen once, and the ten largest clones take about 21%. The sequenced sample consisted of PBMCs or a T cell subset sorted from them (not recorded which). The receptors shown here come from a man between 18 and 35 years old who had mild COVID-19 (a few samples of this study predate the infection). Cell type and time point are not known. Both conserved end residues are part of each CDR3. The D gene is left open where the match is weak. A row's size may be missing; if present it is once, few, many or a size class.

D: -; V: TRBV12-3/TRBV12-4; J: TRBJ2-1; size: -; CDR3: CASRAVRHEQFF; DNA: TGTGCCAGCAGAGCCGTCAGGCATGAGCAGTTCTTC
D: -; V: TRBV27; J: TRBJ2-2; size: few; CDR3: CASSLFLDSDPNTGELFF; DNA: TGTGCCAGCAGTTTATTCCTGGACTCCGACCCGAACACCGGGGAGCTGTTTTTT
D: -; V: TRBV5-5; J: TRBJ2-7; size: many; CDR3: CASSSPTEMKQYF; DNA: TGTGCCAGCAGCTCTCCGACAGAGATGAAGCAGTACTTC
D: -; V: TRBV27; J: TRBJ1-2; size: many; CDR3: CASSLLGGGYTF; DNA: TGTGCCAGCAGTTTGTTGGGCGGGGGCTACACCTTC
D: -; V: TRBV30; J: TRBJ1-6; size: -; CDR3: CAWSPWTENSPLHF; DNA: TGTGCCTGGAGTCCCTGGACTGAGAATTCACCCCTCCACTTT
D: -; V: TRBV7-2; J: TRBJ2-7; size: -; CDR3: CASSPRFSYEQYF; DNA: TGTGCCAGCAGCCCCCGCTTCTCCTACGAGCAGTACTTC
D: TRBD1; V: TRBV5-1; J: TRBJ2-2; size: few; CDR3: CASSAGTEAGELFF; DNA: TGCGCCAGCAGCGCCGGGACAGAAGCCGGGGAGCTGTTTTTT
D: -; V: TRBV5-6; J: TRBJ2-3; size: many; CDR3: CASSLATDTQYF; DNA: TGTGCCAGCAGCTTGGCGACAGATACGCAGTATTTT
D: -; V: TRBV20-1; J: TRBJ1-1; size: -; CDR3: CSATLDTEAFF; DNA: TGCAGTGCGACGCTCGACACTGAAGCTTTCTTT
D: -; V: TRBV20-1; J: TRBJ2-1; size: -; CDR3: CSAKGFYNEQFF; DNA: TGCAGTGCTAAAGGTTTCTACAATGAGCAGTTCTTC
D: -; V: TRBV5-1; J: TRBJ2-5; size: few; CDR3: CASSSGTQRETQYF; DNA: TGCGCCAGCAGCTCCGGGACACAACGGGAGACCCAGTACTTC
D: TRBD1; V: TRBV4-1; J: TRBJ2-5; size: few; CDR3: CASSRKGDSLETQYF; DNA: TGCGCCAGCAGCCGAAAGGGGGACAGTTTGGAGACCCAGTACTTC
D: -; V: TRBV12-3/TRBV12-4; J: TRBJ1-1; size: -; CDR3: CASTRRPLETEAFF; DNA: TGTGCCAGCACGCGTAGACCGCTTGAGACTGAAGCTTTCTTT
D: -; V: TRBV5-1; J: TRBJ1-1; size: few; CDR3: CASSLFGQSEAFF; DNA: TGCGCCAGCAGCTTGTTTGGCCAATCTGAAGCTTTCTTT
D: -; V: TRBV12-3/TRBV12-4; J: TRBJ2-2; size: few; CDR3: CASKIGRGHGELFF; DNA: TGTGCCAGCAAAATAGGTCGGGGGCACGGGGAGCTGTTTTTT
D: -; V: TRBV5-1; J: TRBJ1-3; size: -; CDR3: CASSLGSDSGNTIYF; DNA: TGCGCCAGCAGCCTCGGGTCGGATTCTGGAAACACCATATATTTT
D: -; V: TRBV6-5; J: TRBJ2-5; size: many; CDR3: CASSYAGLNLETQYF; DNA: TGTGCCAGCAGTTACGCTGGGCTGAACCTAGAGACCCAGTACTTC
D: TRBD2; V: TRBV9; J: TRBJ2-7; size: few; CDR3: CASSAPGLEYEQYF; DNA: TGTGCCAGCAGCGCACCGGGACTAGAATACGAGCAGTACTTC
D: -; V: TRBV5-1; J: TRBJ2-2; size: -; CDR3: CASRGLSTGELFF; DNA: TGCGCCAGCCGCGGACTGAGCACCGGGGAGCTGTTTTTT
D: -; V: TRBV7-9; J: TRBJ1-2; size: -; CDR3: CASSRAGDPNNYGYTF; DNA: TGTGCCAGCTCCCGGGCGGGGGACCCCAATAACTATGGCTACACCTTC